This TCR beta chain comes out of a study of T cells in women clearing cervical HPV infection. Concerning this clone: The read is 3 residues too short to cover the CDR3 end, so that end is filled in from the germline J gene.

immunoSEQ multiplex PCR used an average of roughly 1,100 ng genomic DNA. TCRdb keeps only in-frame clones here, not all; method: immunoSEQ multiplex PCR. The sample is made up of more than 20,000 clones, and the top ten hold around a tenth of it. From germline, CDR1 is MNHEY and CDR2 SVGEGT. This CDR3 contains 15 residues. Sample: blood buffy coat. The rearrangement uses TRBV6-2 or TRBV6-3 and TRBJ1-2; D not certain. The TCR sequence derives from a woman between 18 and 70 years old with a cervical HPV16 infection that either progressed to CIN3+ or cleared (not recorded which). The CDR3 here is CASSYRVRHDNDYTF. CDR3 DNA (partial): TGTGCCAGCAGTTACAGGGTGAGGCACGACAATGAC.